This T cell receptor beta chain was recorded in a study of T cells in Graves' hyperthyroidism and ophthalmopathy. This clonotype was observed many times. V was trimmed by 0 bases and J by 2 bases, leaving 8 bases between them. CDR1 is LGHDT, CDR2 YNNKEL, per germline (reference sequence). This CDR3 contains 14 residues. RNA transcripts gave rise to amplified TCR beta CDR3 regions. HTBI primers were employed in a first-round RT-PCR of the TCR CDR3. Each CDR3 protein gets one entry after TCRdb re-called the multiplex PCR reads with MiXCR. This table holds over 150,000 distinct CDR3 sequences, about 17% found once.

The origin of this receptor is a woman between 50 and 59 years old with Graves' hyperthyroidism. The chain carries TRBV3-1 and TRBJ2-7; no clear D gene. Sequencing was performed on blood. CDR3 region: CASSQDLGTYEQYF. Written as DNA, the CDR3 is TGTGCCAGCAGCCAAGATTTGGGTACCTACGAGCAGTACTTC.